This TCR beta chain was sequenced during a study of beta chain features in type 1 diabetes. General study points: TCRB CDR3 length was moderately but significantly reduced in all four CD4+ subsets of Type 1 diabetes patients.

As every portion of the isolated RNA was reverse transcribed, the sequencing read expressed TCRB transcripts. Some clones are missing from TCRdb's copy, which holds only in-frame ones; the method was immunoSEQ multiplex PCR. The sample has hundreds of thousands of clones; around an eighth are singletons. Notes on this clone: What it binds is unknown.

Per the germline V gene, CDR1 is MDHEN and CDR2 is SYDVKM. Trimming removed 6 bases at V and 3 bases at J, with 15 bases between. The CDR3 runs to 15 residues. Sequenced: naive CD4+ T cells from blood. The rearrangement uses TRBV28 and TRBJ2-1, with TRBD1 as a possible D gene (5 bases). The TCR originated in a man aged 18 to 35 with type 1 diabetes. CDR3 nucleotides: TGTGCCAGCAGCCAGGGATCGGATTACTACAATGAGCAGTTCTTC. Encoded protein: CASSQGSDYYNEQFF.